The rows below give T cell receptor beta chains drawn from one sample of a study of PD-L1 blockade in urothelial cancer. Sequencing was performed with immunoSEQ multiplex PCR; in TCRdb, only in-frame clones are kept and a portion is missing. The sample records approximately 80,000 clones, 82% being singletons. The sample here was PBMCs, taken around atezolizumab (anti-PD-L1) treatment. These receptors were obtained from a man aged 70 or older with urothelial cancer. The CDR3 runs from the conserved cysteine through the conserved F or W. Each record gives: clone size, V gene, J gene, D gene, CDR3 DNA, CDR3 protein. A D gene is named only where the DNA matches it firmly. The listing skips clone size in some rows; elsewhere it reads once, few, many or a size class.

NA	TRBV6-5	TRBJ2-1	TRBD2	TGTGCCAGCAGTTACCAAGCGGGAGTTCCCAATGAGCAGTTCTTC	CASSYQAGVPNEQFF
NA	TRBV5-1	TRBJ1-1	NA	TGCGCCAGCAGCTTGGAGGGGAATGGGAACACTGAAGCTTTCTTT	CASSLEGNGNTEAFF
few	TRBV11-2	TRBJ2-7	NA	TGTGCCAGCAGCTTAGACCTGGGAGCCTCCTACGAGCAGTACTTC	CASSLDLGASYEQYF
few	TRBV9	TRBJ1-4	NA	TGTGCCAGCAGCGACGGTGCAACTAATGAAAAACTGTTTTTT	CASSDGATNEKLFF
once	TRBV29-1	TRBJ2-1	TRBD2	TGCAGCGTTAGCGGGGATTCCAATGAGCAGTTCTTC	CSVSGDSNEQFF
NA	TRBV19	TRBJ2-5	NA	TGTGCCAGTAGTATGGGCAGGGCGGAGACCCAGTACTTC	CASSMGRAETQYF
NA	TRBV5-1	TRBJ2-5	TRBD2	TGCGCCAGCAGCTTGGCAAGCGGGGGGGCCGCGGAGACCCAGTACTTC	CASSLASGGAAETQYF
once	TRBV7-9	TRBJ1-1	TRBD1	TGTGCCAGCAGCCCAGAGTGGGGGGACAGTCAGTTAACGGAAGCTTTCTTT	CASSPEWGDSQLTEAFF
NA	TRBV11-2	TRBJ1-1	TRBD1	TGTGCCAGCAGCTCAACAGGGGGCTTGGGGGCTTTCTTT	CASSSTGGLGAFF
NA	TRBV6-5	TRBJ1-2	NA	TGTGCCAGCAGGGACAGCTTGAGTGGCTACACCTTC	CASRDSLSGYTF
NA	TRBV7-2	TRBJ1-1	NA	TGTGCCAGCAGCTGGGACAAGATGAACACTGAAGCTTTCTTT	CASSWDKMNTEAFF
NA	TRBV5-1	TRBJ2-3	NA	TGCGCCAGCAGCTTAGGGGTTCTCTCCACAGATACGCAGTATTTT	CASSLGVLSTDTQYF
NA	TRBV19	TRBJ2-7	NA	TGTGCCAGTAGTCCTCGTCACCGGGACAACCTACCCTACGAGCAGTACTTC	CASSPRHRDNLPYEQYF
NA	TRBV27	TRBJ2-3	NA	TGTGCCAGCAGTTTCCAGCAGGGGTACACAGATACGCAGTATTTT	CASSFQQGYTDTQYF
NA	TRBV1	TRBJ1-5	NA	TGCACCAGCAGCCGGCGGCCAATTCAGAGAAACAGCAATCAGCCCCAGCATTTT	CTSSRRPIQRNSNQPQHF
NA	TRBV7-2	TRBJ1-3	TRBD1	TGTGCCAGCAGCTTGGGTGGAGGGGGCAGAAACACCATATATTTT	CASSLGGGGRNTIYF
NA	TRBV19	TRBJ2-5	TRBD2	TGTGCCAGTAGCCCGGGACTATACCAAGAGACCCAGTACTTC	CASSPGLYQETQYF
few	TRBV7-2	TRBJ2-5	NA	TGTGCCAGCAGTCAATCACTAGAGACCCAGTACTTC	CASSQSLETQYF
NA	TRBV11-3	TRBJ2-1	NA	TGTGCCAGCAGCTTAGGGGGCGTCTCGGGCAATGAGCAGTTCTTC	CASSLGGVSGNEQFF
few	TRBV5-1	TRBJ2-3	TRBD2	TGCGCCAGCAGCTACGCGGGGGGGCCATCAGATACGCAGTATTTT	CASSYAGGPSDTQYF
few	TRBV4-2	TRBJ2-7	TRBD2	TGTGCCAGCAGCCAAGAACTTACTAGCGGTACCTACGAGCAGTACTTC	CASSQELTSGTYEQYF
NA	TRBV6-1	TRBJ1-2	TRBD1	TGTGCCAGCAGTGAAGCTGACAGGGCTGGCTATGGCTACACCTTC	CASSEADRAGYGYTF
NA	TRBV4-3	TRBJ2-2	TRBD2	TGCGCCAGCAGCCAAGATTCTGGCGGAGGACTAGCGGGAACCGGGGAGCTGTTTTTT	CASSQDSGGGLAGTGELFF
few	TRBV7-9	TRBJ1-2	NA	TGTGCCAGCAGCTTTATCAGTGCTAACTATGGCTACACCTTC	CASSFISANYGYTF